A single sample is the source of the 24 T cell receptor beta chains below, sequenced in a study of blood T cells in healthy people across ages. Combining a sample-barcoded 5' primer with a J-beta primer mix, a second PCR ran for 7 to 11 cycles. TCRdb reprocessed the 5' RACE reads via MiXCR and lists one record per CDR3 protein. The table lists some 940,000 distinct CDR3 sequences, almost 30% of them singletons. The same data also contributed to another study, on T cells of mothers and their children.

Sequenced sample: blood. These receptors came from a woman in her forties in good health.

The chain is built from TRBV10-3 and TRBJ1-5, with D possibly matching TRBD1 (5 bases). The germline CDR1 and CDR2 sequences are ENHRY and SYGVKD. Trimming shortened V by 3 bases and J by 2 bases, and 11 bases separated the two germline ends. The CDR3 covers 15 residues. CDR3 in amino acids: CAISDRVKGNQPQHF. In nucleotides, the CDR3 is TGTGCCATCAGTGACAGGGTTAAGGGCAATCAGCCCCAGCATTTT.

This clonotype showed up many times. J is TRBJ1-2 and V is TRBV7-8, with TRBD1 as a possible D gene (6 bases). The CDR3 sequence is 14 residues long. Trimming pared 6 bases from V and 3 bases from J, leaving 14 bases between. The germline gives CDR1 SGHVS, CDR2 FQNEAQ. CDR3: CASRPQGRDYGYTF. The DNA for the CDR3 is TGTGCCAGCAGACCCCAGGGGCGGGACTATGGCTACACCTTC.

This clonotype was found a few times. The chain employs TRBV10-3 and TRBJ2-1, with 10 positions matching TRBD1. V was pared by 6 bases and J by 3 bases, with 5 bases of the junction left unmatched. Germline V lookup: CDR1 ENHRY, CDR2 SYGVKD. This CDR3 contains 15 residues. CDR3 amino acids: CAISGDRGNYNEQFF. Written as DNA, the CDR3 is TGTGCCATCAGCGGGGACAGGGGTAACTACAATGAGCAGTTCTTC.

There are a few counts of this clonotype. This chain uses TRBV5-1 with TRBJ2-3; D is uncertain. Germline CDR1 reads SGHRS; CDR2 reads YFSETQ. This CDR3 contains 15 residues. V lost 1 base to trimming and J lost 2 bases, with 11 bases between them. CDR3 bases: TGCGCCAGCAGCTTGACACCGGGTCTCACAGATACGCAGTATTTT. It encodes CASSLTPGLTDTQYF.

Details on this clonotype: A much larger clone differs by one base, so this may be a read error. This rearrangement joins TRBV27 to TRBJ2-5, with D perhaps matching TRBD1 (5 bases). Looked up from germline, CDR1 is MNHEY and CDR2 is SMNVEV (reference sequence). This CDR3 is 14 amino acids long. CDR3 bases: TGTGCCGGCAGTTTCAGGGAAGACCAAGAGACCCAGTACTTC. Translated: CAGSFREDQETQYF.

The chain has TRBV9 and TRBJ2-3, with D unclear. The CDR3 is 14 amino acids. V lost 0 bases to trimming and J lost 6 bases, with 11 bases between them. Germline V lookup: CDR1 SGDLS, CDR2 YYNGEE. CDR3 sequence: CASSVGGVMDTQYF. The CDR3 nucleotides are TGTGCCAGCAGCGTAGGTGGAGTCATGGATACGCAGTATTTT.

On this clonotype itself: An end of the junction differs from the germline gene, which may be a read error. The chain joins TRBV12-3 or TRBV12-4 to TRBJ1-5, with D hard to call. This CDR3 comprises 13 residues. The CDR3 DNA sequence: TGTGTCAGCAGTTTAGGTAGCAATCAGCCCCAGCATTTT. Translation: CVSSLGSNQPQHF.

This clonotype was seen a few times. This chain uses TRBV12-3 or TRBV12-4 with TRBJ2-5; D is ambiguous. The CDR3 sequence is 15 residues long. The ends were cut back, 5 bases at V and 1 base at J, with 14 bases in the middle. CDR3 in amino acids: CASSRAESLQETQYF. The CDR3 region has the DNA TGTGCCAGCAGTCGCGCCGAAAGCCTCCAAGAGACCCAGTACTTC.

The chain combines TRBV4-3 with TRBJ2-3; D gene ambiguous. Trimming removed 7 bases at V and 0 bases at J, with 17 bases between. The CDR3 is 16 amino acids. Germline CDR1 and CDR2: LGHNA and YSLEER. CDR3 amino acids: CASTLSLGSSTDTQYF. In DNA form, the CDR3 reads TGCGCCAGCACCCTCTCCTTGGGATCTAGCACAGATACGCAGTATTTT.

This clonotype occurred once. Possible read error: a much larger clone is one base away. The chain links TRBV6-2 or TRBV6-3 to TRBJ2-1; 11 bases agree with TRBD1. This CDR3 has 14 amino acids. Germline CDR1 is MNHEY and CDR2 is SVGEGT. CDR3 loop: CASGYGTGGNEQFF. In DNA, the CDR3 is TGTGCCAGCGGTTATGGGACAGGGGGCAATGAGCAGTTCTTC.

The sample holds many counts of this clonotype. The chain has TRBV20-1 and TRBJ1-2, with a possible D match to TRBD1 (5 bases). Germline lookup yields CDR1 DFQATT and CDR2 SNEGSKA (reference sequence). The CDR3 length is 16 residues. Deletions cut 3 bases from V and 6 bases from J, with 23 bases between. CDR3 amino acids: CSARGRAGRPYDGYTF. The CDR3 DNA follows: TGCAGTGCTAGGGGTAGGGCAGGGCGCCCCTATGATGGCTACACCTTC.

The rearrangement links TRBV20-1 to TRBJ2-5; TRBD1 agrees at 9 bases. V shed 5 bases and J 1 base; nucleotides not matched to a gene: 5. This CDR3 spans 14 amino acids. Germline CDR1 reads DFQATT; CDR2 reads SNEGSKA (reference sequence). CDR3 residues: CSAEQGASQETQYF. Written as DNA, the CDR3 is TGCAGTGCTGAACAGGGGGCCTCCCAAGAGACCCAGTACTTC.

This clonotype has more than one count but fewer than ten. The chain couples TRBV28 to TRBJ1-2, with 9 bases lining up with TRBD1. The CDR3 length is 18 residues. The J segment lost 0 bases and the V segment lost 7 bases, leaving 15 bases of the junction unmatched. The V gene's germline CDR1 is MDHEN and CDR2 SYDVKM. The CDR3 here is CASIEERDRVVANYGYTF. In nucleotides, the CDR3 is TGTGCCAGCATTGAGGAACGGGACAGGGTCGTAGCTAACTATGGCTACACCTTC.

This chain's CDR3 is CASSPSGGWSYGQYF. DNA of the CDR3: TGTGCCAGCAGCCCCTCCGGAGGGTGGTCCTACGGGCAGTACTTC. V usage is TRBV9 and J usage is TRBJ2-4; D is possibly TRBD2 (6 bases). The CDR3 spans 15 residues. V lost 4 bases, J lost 13 bases, and 24 bases lay in between. Germline V CDR1 and CDR2: SGDLS, YYNGEE.

This clonotype was detected many times. One end of the junction fails to match germline, which may point to a read error. The chain is built from TRBV5-1 and TRBJ2-3; D is perhaps TRBD1 (5 bases). CDR1 and CDR2 from the germline V gene are SGHRS and YFSETQ. CDR3 length: 14 residues. The CDR3 nucleotides read TGTGCCAGCAGTTTGCCAGGGAGCACAGATACGCAGTATTTT. Translated, it gives CASSLPGSTDTQYF.

The rearrangement uses TRBV13 and TRBJ1-4; D is possibly TRBD1 (6 bases). The CDR3 is 16 amino acids. Trimming pared 4 bases from V and 7 bases from J, leaving 19 bases between. Germline CDR1 and CDR2: PRHDT and FYEKMQ (reference sequence). The CDR3 DNA is TGTGCCAGCAGCTCCACAGGGCCAAGTCGAGGTGAAAAACTGTTTTTT. Its protein is CASSSTGPSRGEKLFF. The entire variable domain, with the rest obtained from reference TRBV13 and TRBJ1-4, is as follows: AAGVIQSPRHLIKEKRETATLKCYPIPRHDTVYWYQQGPGQDPQFLISFYEKMQSDKGSIPDRFSAQQFSDYHSELNMSSLELGDSALYFCASSSTGPSRGEKLFFGSGTQLSVL.

The chain recombines TRBV5-6 with TRBJ2-3; 8 nucleotides align to TRBD1. CDR1 and CDR2 (germline): SGHDT, YYEEEE. V was pared by 1 base and J by 5 bases, with 6 bases of the junction left unmatched. This CDR3 is 15 amino acids long. Here the CDR3 reads CASSLRQGTIDTQYF. CDR3 in DNA: TGTGCCAGCAGCTTGCGACAGGGGACGATAGATACGCAGTATTTT.

This clonotype showed up just a few times. This chain links TRBV9 with TRBJ1-1; 8 bases align to TRBD1. V lost 0 bases and J lost 4; bases outside the gene matches: 8. The V gene's germline CDR1 is SGDLS and CDR2 YYNGEE. CDR3 length: 16 residues. The CDR3 region is CASSVAPTGGPTEAFF. As DNA, the CDR3 is TGTGCCAGCAGCGTAGCCCCCACAGGGGGTCCCACTGAAGCTTTCTTT.

The rearrangement links TRBV9 to TRBJ2-3; perhaps TRBD1 as D (6 bases). Germline V gene data show CDR1 as SGDLS and CDR2 as YYNGEE. This CDR3 is 14 amino acids long. Deletions cut 4 bases from V and 5 bases from J, with 14 bases between. The CDR3: CASSSRQERDTQYF. DNA of the CDR3: TGTGCCAGCAGCTCTCGACAGGAGAGAGATACGCAGTATTTT.

The gene calls are TRBV30 and TRBJ1-1; D gene ambiguous. The CDR3 is 13 amino acids. Trimming left V 8 bases short and J 0 bases short, with 13 bases between. Per germline, CDR1 GTSNPN and CDR2 SVGIG (reference sequence). The CDR3 nucleotides read TGTGCCCGCCGGACTGACATGAACACTGAAGCTTTCTTT. Amino acids: CARRTDMNTEAFF.

This clonotype was seen ten or more times. The chain links TRBV7-3 to TRBJ1-2; 7 nucleotides line up with TRBD1. Unmatched junction bases numbered 11, after V lost 5 bases and J lost 5 bases. CDR3 length equals 15 residues. In germline, CDR1 is SGHTA, CDR2 FQGTGA. CDR3 sequence reads: CASSPYPPTGYGYTF. The CDR3, as DNA: TGTGCCAGCAGCCCCTATCCCCCGACAGGGTATGGCTACACCTTC.

The V and J genes are TRBV29-1 and TRBJ1-4; the D gene is possibly TRBD1 (5 bases). The germline CDR1 and CDR2 sequences are SQVTM and ANQGSEA. The CDR3 has 14 residues. The germline V and J ends were trimmed by 4 bases and 0 bases, with 9 bases remaining between them. CDR3 DNA sequence: TGCAGCGTTGTTATGGGGGCAACTAATGAAAAACTGTTTTTT. Its translation: CSVVMGATNEKLFF.

The genes are TRBV4-1 and TRBJ2-7; TRBD2 matches 8 bases. The germline V gene has CDR1 MGHRA and CDR2 YSYEKL. V was pared by 7 bases and J by 4 bases, with 6 bases of the junction left unmatched. This CDR3 comprises 13 residues. As DNA, the CDR3 is TGCGCCAGCAAGGGACTAGGACGTTACGAGCAGTACTTC. Its translation is CASKGLGRYEQYF.

There are a few counts of this clonotype. The V call is TRBV12-5, the J call TRBJ2-1; a weak D match, TRBD1 (6 bases). Germline CDR1 reads LGHNT; CDR2 reads FRNRAP. The length of the CDR3 is 14 residues. V dropped 1 base and J dropped 10 bases, with 14 bases sitting between them. For the CDR3, the DNA is TGTGCTAGTGGTTTGGGAAGCCTACAGGGAGAGCAGTTCTTC. Amino acid sequence: CASGLGSLQGEQFF.